This TCR beta chain was identified during a study of cytomegalovirus exposure and HLA in healthy donors (dated by TCRdb to about 2017). In the study overall: According to an earlier analysis of a few hundred of the donors, some 170 million T cells yielded roughly 110 million unique TCR beta sequences and 276 Gb of sequence data. Every repertoire in the discovery cohort had been generated on one and the same sequencing platform. A separate validation cohort of over 95 different subjects was used in addition to the approximately 700-subject first cohort. To study patterns of TCR occurrence, a later analysis re-analyzed previously published TCR beta repertoires from 650 to 750 donors and added high-resolution HLA genotyping. In a later genetic analysis, genome-wide SNP genotypes for about three fifths of the roughly 670 donors were used, and that subset was treated as a discovery cohort. An early release covering 500 to 750 HLA-typed donors comprised approximately 290 gigabases of sequencing data and tens of millions of unique TCR sequences. The number of typed donors differed by locus: about 629-630 for A, B, C, DRB1 and DQB1; roughly 510 for DQA1; some 590 for DPA1; and 400 to 480 for DPB1. Of the roughly 400 genotyped donors, roughly 85% fell in the genetic ancestry cluster associated with self-reported Caucasian donors. The aim of the study was to test whether cataloging public T cell receptors could identify signatures of past pathogen exposure. Rather than drawing on any new phenotypic data, the later analysis identified candidate immune exposures from TCR beta sequences and the way those sequences occurred across donors. The study used immunosequencing to profile the T cell repertoires of approximately 690 subjects and linked those repertoires to cytomegalovirus serostatus. Across 398 genotyped donors of the cohort, an average of roughly 250,000 unique TCR beta nucleotide sequences per donor were sequenced, and around 19% of those sequences were non-productive. Both class I and class II loci were covered by HLA typing, at four-digit resolution. An earlier analysis of 500 to 650 of the donors applied high-throughput TCR beta sequencing to assess whether each TCR beta V gene segment acted as functional or pseudogenic. Donor age, sex, ethnicity and CMV serostatus were collected together with the repertoire data. Roughly 5 DR-DQ haplotypes were handled as single units for association and clustering, since linkage in the cohort was strong. To predict cytomegalovirus infection status, the study brought together high-throughput TCR immunosequencing, statistical association of individual TCRs with disease status, and machine learning. The investigation overall reported the following: Correlated functional status among segregating V segments might reflect linkage disequilibrium, but an unknown experimental factor could not be ruled out. Because the 87-base-pair reads could not distinguish some IMGT-functional V segments, including TRBV6-2 and TRBV6-3, those segments were excluded. According to a later genetic analysis, donors in an Asian-associated ancestry cluster had fewer N-insertions in productive TCRs than the approximately 630-donor mean. An association between a missense DCLRE1C variant and V-gene and J-gene trimming of TCR beta chains was found in a later genetic analysis and replicated in an independent cohort. Because HLA typing was missing for some donors at each locus, association tests included only the typed subset. A cluster of highly shared sequence variants was judged likely to represent a technical artifact of the sequencing pipeline. This cohort had only TCR beta chains sequenced, and the lack of alpha or paired-chain data limited which features could be detected. Across donors, most TCR sequences were observed very rarely, whereas some public TCRs were present in many individuals. Assigning TCR associations to individual alleles was difficult when HLA alleles, especially DR and DQ, strongly co-occurred. The presence/absence analyses assumed that sequencing depth was roughly uniform across donors, and that assumption may not be true. A few of the identified cytomegalovirus-associated TCR beta chains were confirmed in vitro to be specific for cytomegalovirus antigens. Compared with equally common non-associated chains, HLA-associated TCR beta chains in a later analysis were more clonally expanded and had lower generation probabilities. A further reported finding was that TCR beta sequences accurately predicted the HLA-A and HLA-B alleles for most subjects in the first cohort. Specific HLA alleles were associated with roughly 16,000 TCR beta sequences at a false discovery rate of 0.05 in a later analysis. The study gave a list of about 170 TCR beta chains associated with cytomegalovirus. The authors suggested that the approach could potentially be generalized to other disease states and immunological phenotypes. In a later analysis, the rate of TCR association differed among HLA loci, with DRB1 alleles having the most associated TCRs and HLA-C alleles having the fewest. Several of the top co-occurrence clusters appeared to be linked to parvovirus B19, influenza, CMV and Epstein-Barr virus, according to a later analysis. Approximately 18 rarely observed V segments, including chromosome 9 orphons, were excluded from the earlier analysis of approximately 600 of the donors because counts were too low. An earlier analysis of roughly 570 of the donors showed that most TCR beta V segments appeared in productive rearrangements either about 87% or about 30% of the time, which broadly matched IMGT annotations. The classifier was reported to diagnose cytomegalovirus status with high specificity and sensitivity in both the original cohort and the validation cohort. In a later analysis, most CMV-associated TCR beta chains were found to appear HLA-restricted, with HLA associations seemingly driven largely by CMV exposure. Immune exposure information for the cohort was limited to CMV serostatus.

The cohort consisted of 650 to 850 healthy bone marrow donors. At the time of sampling, every cohort member was nominally healthy, though immune exposures that went unrecorded were likely present. The donor tested CMV seronegative and was one of the 352 seronegative cohort members. A peripheral blood sample was provided by each donor, and peripheral blood mononuclear cells were used for TCR beta sequencing. Genomic DNA was extracted from the blood cell samples with the Qiagen DNeasy Blood Extraction Kit. Libraries came from the immunoSEQ multiplex PCR assay. For the multiplex PCR, a mixture combining 60 forward primers for TCR Vbeta segments and 13 reverse primers for TCR Jbeta segments was used. The CDR3 region of rearranged TCR beta genes was amplified from genomic DNA with a multiplex PCR assay. Amplified TCR beta libraries were sequenced as 87-base-pair reads on the Illumina HiSeq System. Per the source publication's procedure: Across the roughly 640 repertoires, a later analysis counted tens of millions of unique TCR beta chains, around 10 million of which were shared by at least two donors. Raw reads were error-corrected and collapsed into unique sequences with a nearest-neighbor algorithm that merged closely related sequences to remove PCR and sequencing errors. V, D and J gene segments were assigned by aligning CDR3 sequences to IMGT reference sequences. Each retained sequence needed at least a six-nucleotide match to both a V gene segment and a J gene segment. Rearrangements were called productive when the CDR3 lacked stop codons and stayed in frame with V and J; all others were non-productive. CDR3 was defined by IMGT convention, running from the second conserved V-encoded cysteine to the conserved J-encoded phenylalanine. Sequences without an unambiguous match to a single V gene segment were excluded from the earlier analysis of about 600 of the donors. In an earlier analysis of 500 to 750 of the donors, V segments were called functional above 56.7% productive rearrangements and were called segregating when the between-donor standard deviation exceeded 5%. To diagnose cytomegalovirus status from the catalog of TCR beta chain sequences, a statistical classification framework was built. In a later analysis, V and J genes were assigned by comparing TCR nucleotide sequences against IMGT/GENE-DB human TR gene sequences. In a later analysis, CDR3 sequences and most-parsimonious VDJ recombination scenarios were assigned using the TCRdist pipeline. In a later analysis, each TCR beta chain was defined by its CDR3 amino acid sequence together with its V-gene family, and reads lacking a unique V-gene family were excluded. To address suspected cross-contamination and a sequencing artifact, a later analysis removed 450 to 700 highly shared, low-generation-probability nucleotide sequences. In a later analysis, a clonal expansion index was calculated for each public chain from normalized within-repertoire ranks of inferred template counts. A later analysis computed generation probabilities with a VDJ recombination model fitted to out-of-frame rearrangements, and checked the results against IGoR. In a later analysis, hypergeometric tests were used to score TCR-TCR, TCR-HLA and TCR-CMV co-occurrence, with a repertoire-size bias correction applied to TCR pairs. In a later analysis, false discovery rates were estimated by permuting HLA or CMV assignments 20 times. In a later analysis, co-occurring TCRs were grouped using DBSCAN, with TCRdist sequence similarity added in when clustering inside HLA-allele-positive subsets. Repertoires with fewer than 30,000 or more than 120,000 public chains, plus five repertoires with anomalous nucleotide sharing, were excluded from co-occurrence clustering. This is the immuneACCESS table as TCRdb keeps it, with only in-frame sequences that have V and J called. A part of the clones is gone; compared with another copy, unresolved V genes explain less than half, and the rest is unexplained. D and trimming were read from the DNA, whereas the V and J calls and clone size are those reported in that table. The sample's clone listing holds 160,000 or so clones. The ten biggest clones cover roughly 2% of the sample.

Remarks on this clone: The antigen it recognizes is unknown.

V trim: 7 bases; J trim: 3 bases; unmatched bases: 5. The CDR3, cysteine through phenylalanine, is 13 amino acids long. The only DNA kept is the CDR3, 39 bases in frame from the first base. Reading the germline V gene (reference sequence) gives CDR1 LNHDA and CDR2 SQIVND. The sequencing sample was made of PBMCs. This clonotype was sampled from a man aged 25-40 years in good health and CMV-seronegative. This receptor chain uses TRBV19 and TRBJ2-7; the junction holds 8 bases that match TRBD2. The nucleotide sequence reads TGTGCCAGTACCTTCAGCGGGAGCTACGAGCAGTACTTC. This encodes CASTFSGSYEQYF.